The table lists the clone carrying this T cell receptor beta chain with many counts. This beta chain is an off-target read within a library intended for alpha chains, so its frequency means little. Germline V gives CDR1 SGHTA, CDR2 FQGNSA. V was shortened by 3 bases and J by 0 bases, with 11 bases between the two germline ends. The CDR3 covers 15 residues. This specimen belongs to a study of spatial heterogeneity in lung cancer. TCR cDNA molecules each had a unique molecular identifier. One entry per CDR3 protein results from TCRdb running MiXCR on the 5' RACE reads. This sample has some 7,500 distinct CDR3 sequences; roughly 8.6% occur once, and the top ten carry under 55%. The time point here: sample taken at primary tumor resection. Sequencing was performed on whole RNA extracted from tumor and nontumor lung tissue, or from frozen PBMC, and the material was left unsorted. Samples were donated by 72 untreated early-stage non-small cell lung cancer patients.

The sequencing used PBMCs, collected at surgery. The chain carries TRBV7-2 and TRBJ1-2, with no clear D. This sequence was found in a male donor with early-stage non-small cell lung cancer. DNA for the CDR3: TGTGCCAGCAGCTTGGGTTCGAGATCTAACTATGGCTACACCTTC. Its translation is CASSLGSRSNYGYTF.